This TCR beta chain was captured in a study of blood T cell repertoires in COVID-19. Study context: Material from acute and convalescent COVID-19 was sourced from the United States, Italy and Spain. In each case, the material was cDNA or gDNA derived from T cells, B-cell-depleted T cells, or PBMCs.

The CDR3 extends over 13 amino acids. Trimming took 7 bases from V and 1 from J, leaving 8 bases between them. Germline V gene data show CDR1 as MDHEN and CDR2 as SYDVKM. In the authors' methods: Nucleated cell number was recorded as an estimate derived from reference gene primer amplification. Using immunoSEQ multiplex PCR, the repertoire was profiled, and TCRdb retains in-frame clones only, with some absent. Clonal size and the V and J genes are those of that table, whereas D and trimming came from the DNA. The table records about 120,000 clones, about 87% of them present only once. This TCR came from a woman aged 70-85 years with acute or convalescent COVID-19. The sequenced sample was peripheral blood. The chain carries TRBV28 and TRBJ1-5; D unresolved. Here the CDR3 reads CASTWASNQPQHF. DNA for the CDR3: TGTGCCAGCACCTGGGCCAGCAATCAGCCCCAGCATTTT.